A selection of T cell receptor beta chains follows, all from one sample in a study of T cells in Graves' hyperthyroidism and ophthalmopathy. TCRdb reprocessed the multiplex PCR reads with MiXCR, giving one entry per CDR3 protein. The sample includes around 380,000 distinct CDR3 sequences, about 13% of them seen just once. The sample comprised blood. The receptor source for this set is a man aged 30 to 45 with Graves' hyperthyroidism that later progressed to Graves' ophthalmopathy. CDR3s include the opening cysteine and the closing phenylalanine or tryptophan. The D gene is left open where the match is weak. A row's size may be missing; if present it is once, few, many or a size class.

v_gene	d_gene	abundance	j_gene	CDR3nt	CDR3aa
TRBV7-6	TRBD2	.	TRBJ2-5	TGTGCCAGCAGCCTCTGGACTAGCGGGGGGAGGGAGACCCAGTACTTC	CASSLWTSGGRETQYF
TRBV3-1	TRBD1	.	TRBJ2-7	TGTGCCAGCAGCCCTCGGGACAGGGAAAACGAGCAGTACTTC	CASSPRDRENEQYF
TRBV28	.	many	TRBJ2-6	TGTGCCAGCAGTCCCCCGGGCCGCGTCCTGACTTTC	CASSPPGRVLTF
TRBV5-1	TRBD1	many	TRBJ1-2	TGCGCCAGCAGCTTGGAGTTCCGGGACAGGGAACATGGCTACACCTTC	CASSLEFRDREHGYTF
TRBV10-3	.	few	TRBJ2-7	TGTGCCATCAGTGAGTCCCCTCTCCAGGGGAAGTCCTACGAGCAGTACTTC	CAISESPLQGKSYEQYF
TRBV12-3/TRBV12-4	TRBD1	many	TRBJ1-4	TGTGCCAGCAGCCGAGGGACAGGGATTGTAAAACTGTTTTTT	CASSRGTGIVKLFF
TRBV11-2	TRBD1	.	TRBJ2-5	TGTGCCAGCAGCTCACAGGGGGCTAGGTGGGAGACCCAGTACTTC	CASSSQGARWETQYF
TRBV30	TRBD1	many	TRBJ1-5	TGTGCCTGGAGTGTAGGGACAGGGGGATTTCTTCCCCAGCATTTT	CAWSVGTGGFLPQHF
TRBV20-1	TRBD1	.	TRBJ1-6	TGCAGTGCTAGAATCCGGGACAGTAATTCACCCCTCCACTTT	CSARIRDSNSPLHF
TRBV7-2	.	many	TRBJ2-1	TGTGCCAGCAGATCGGGACTCCGACCTGGGAATGAGCAGTTCTTC	CASRSGLRPGNEQFF
TRBV5-6	.	.	TRBJ1-4	TGTGCCAGCAGCTCCTGGGGAGGGTCGGCTGAAAAACTGTTTTTT	CASSSWGGSAEKLFF
TRBV7-9	TRBD1	many	TRBJ1-2	TGTGCCAGCAGCTTAGGGACAGGGGGAGGCTACACCTTC	CASSLGTGGGYTF
TRBV28	.	few	TRBJ1-6	TGTGCCAGCAGTTCACCCCCCCCTGGGGGATCACCCCTCCACTTT	CASSSPPPGGSPLHF
TRBV29-1	.	.	TRBJ2-6	TGCAGCGTCAGGCGAGAGGACTCTGGGGCCAACGTCCTGACTTTC	CSVRREDSGANVLTF
TRBV13	.	.	TRBJ2-5	TGTGCCAGCAGCTTAGAAGGTCACTCGGTCACCCAGTACTTC	CASSLEGHSVTQYF
TRBV12-3/TRBV12-4	TRBD1	many	TRBJ1-4	TGTGCCAGCAGTTCCACAGGGGGCAGTGAAAAACTGTTTTTT	CASSSTGGSEKLFF
TRBV9	TRBD1	many	TRBJ1-2	TGTGCCAGCAGCGAGGGACAGGGTCGGGGCTATGGCTACACCTTC	CASSEGQGRGYGYTF
TRBV7-9	TRBD1	many	TRBJ2-7	TGTGCCAGCAGCGACACGACAGGGACGAGCTCCTACGAGCAGTACTTC	CASSDTTGTSSYEQYF
TRBV3-1	.	few	TRBJ1-2	TGTGCTACGAGCAGGGACCATTATGGCTACACCTTC	CATSRDHYGYTF
TRBV2	TRBD2	.	TRBJ2-1	TGTGCCAGCAGTGTTCGCAGGATACCGGGACTAGCGGGGTACAATGAGCAGTTCTTC	CASSVRRIPGLAGYNEQFF
TRBV3-1	.	many	TRBJ2-5	TGTGCCAGCAGCTCTCGGGACGCAGGAACTCAAGAGACCCAGTACTTC	CASSSRDAGTQETQYF
TRBV4-1	.	few	TRBJ1-2	TGCGCCAGCAGCCAAGATCTTTCGGCAGGGAGCCGCTATGGCTACACCTTC	CASSQDLSAGSRYGYTF
TRBV19	TRBD2	few	TRBJ2-2	TGTGCCAGTAGTCCGCGACTAGCGGGGGGGCCGCTGTTTTTT	CASSPRLAGGPLFF
TRBV29-1	.	many	TRBJ1-1	TGCAGCGTTGCGAGTGAGGGGTCAGGCGCTTTCTTT	CSVASEGSGAFF
TRBV2	.	once	TRBJ1-6	TGTGCCGGCAGTGGATGGACAGAGCAGGGCTCACCCCTCCACTTT	CAGSGWTEQGSPLHF
TRBV11-2	.	.	TRBJ2-2	TGTGCCAGCAGCCCCCGACAGGCCCCCGGGGAGCTGTTTTTT	CASSPRQAPGELFF
TRBV6-1	.	.	TRBJ2-2	TGTGCCAGCAGTGGGCAGGTCCTCAACACCGGGGAGCTGTTTTTT	CASSGQVLNTGELFF
TRBV6-6	.	many	TRBJ2-7	TGTGCCAGCAGTTACTCTATGAACGAGCAGTACTTC	CASSYSMNEQYF
TRBV7-3	.	.	TRBJ2-7	TGTGCCAGCATCCAGAGCCTTATGGGGGGCGAGCAGTACTTC	CASIQSLMGGEQYF
TRBV20-1	TRBD1	many	TRBJ1-1	TGCAGTGCAAGAGATAGGAGGGGGCTGGACACTGAAGCTTTCTTT	CSARDRRGLDTEAFF
TRBV3-1	.	few	TRBJ2-7	TGTGCCAGCAGCCAAGTTGGGCAGTCCGAGCAGTACTTC	CASSQVGQSEQYF
TRBV5-1	.	.	TRBJ2-4	TGCGCCAGCAGTCCGGATATAGCCAAAAACATTCAGTACTTC	CASSPDIAKNIQYF
TRBV4-1	.	.	TRBJ2-2	TGCGCCAGCAGCCAATACAGGGAATCCGGGGAGCTGTTTTTT	CASSQYRESGELFF
TRBV20-1	.	few	TRBJ2-7	TGCAGTGCTAGAGACCCGACCTACGAGCAGTACTTC	CSARDPTYEQYF
TRBV4-1	.	few	TRBJ2-1	TGCGCCAGCAGCCAAAAGATATCGGGGAATAATTACAATGAGCAGTTCTTC	CASSQKISGNNYNEQFF
TRBV11-2	TRBD1	many	TRBJ1-4	TGTGCCAGCAGCTCACCGAACAGGGGGCATCGAGAAAAACTGTTTTTT	CASSSPNRGHREKLFF
TRBV30	.	many	TRBJ1-4	TGTGCCTGGGGAAGAGCAGTAAGGAATGAAAAACTGTTTTTT	CAWGRAVRNEKLFF
TRBV18	TRBD1	many	TRBJ2-3	TGTGCCAGCTCACCGCAGGGGGCGCGCACAGATACGCAGTATTTT	CASSPQGARTDTQYF
TRBV11-2	.	many	TRBJ1-6	TGTGCCAGCAGCTTAGTGCTGCAGGGGAGGAGTTCACCCCTCCACTTT	CASSLVLQGRSSPLHF
TRBV28	.	.	TRBJ1-1	TGCGCCAGCAGTATTGAGGTGAGCACTGAAGCTTTCTTT	CASSIEVSTEAFF
TRBV2	.	many	TRBJ2-2	TGTGCCAGCACCCTCCGATGGCAGGGGAACACCGGGGAGCTGTTTTTT	CASTLRWQGNTGELFF
TRBV30	.	.	TRBJ2-3	TGTGCCCGAAAACAGGGACTCACAGATACGCAGTATTTT	CARKQGLTDTQYF
TRBV11-2	.	many	TRBJ2-1	TGTGCCAGCAGCTTAGGAGGGGCAGAGTTCTTC	CASSLGGAEFF
TRBV30	.	many	TRBJ1-1	TGTGCCTGGAGCAAGGGGCAGAACACTGAAGCTTTCTTT	CAWSKGQNTEAFF
TRBV6-6	.	many	TRBJ1-5	TGTGCCAGCAGTTACCCGAAAGGGTCGGGGACGGCCAATCAGCCCCAGCATTTT	CASSYPKGSGTANQPQHF
TRBV9	.	many	TRBJ1-1	TGTGCCAGCAGCGTAGAAGTAGGGGTAGGGGCTTTCTTT	CASSVEVGVGAFF
TRBV2	.	many	TRBJ2-7	TGTGCCAGCCTTTTTTCCCGGGACCCAAGGGCCACTTCCTACGAGCAGTACTTC	CASLFSRDPRATSYEQYF
TRBV6-1	.	.	TRBJ2-5	TGTGCCAGCAGTACTAGGTCGCGGACCCAGTACTTC	CASSTRSRTQYF
TRBV15	.	few	TRBJ2-5	TGTGCCACCAGCCAAATAGGAGGGGGGCAGGAGACCCAGTACTTC	CATSQIGGGQETQYF
TRBV27	.	.	TRBJ2-2	TGTGCCAGCAGTTTTGGGGTTACCGGGGAGCTGTTTTTT	CASSFGVTGELFF